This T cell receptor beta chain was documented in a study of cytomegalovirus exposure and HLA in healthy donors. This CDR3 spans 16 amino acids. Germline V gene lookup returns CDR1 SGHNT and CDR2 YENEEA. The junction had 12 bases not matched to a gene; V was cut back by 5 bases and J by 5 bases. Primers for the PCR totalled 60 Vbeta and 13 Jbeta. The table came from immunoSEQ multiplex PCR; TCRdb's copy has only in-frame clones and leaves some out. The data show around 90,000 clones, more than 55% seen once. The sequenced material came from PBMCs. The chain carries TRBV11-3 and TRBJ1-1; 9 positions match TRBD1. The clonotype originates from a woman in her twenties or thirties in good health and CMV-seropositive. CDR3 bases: TGTGCCAGCAGCCGACAGGGGGGGGTGAGCAGTACTGAAGCTTTCTTT. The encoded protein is CASSRQGGVSSTEAFF.